These 19 T cell receptor beta chains came from one sample sequenced in a study of blood T cells in healthy people across ages. Next came a second PCR, run for roughly 6 to 11 cycles, which used a sample-barcoded 5' primer along with a J-beta primer mix. TCRdb re-called the 5' RACE reads through MiXCR, storing one row per CDR3 protein. The table has about 570,000 distinct CDR3 sequences, 25% to 35% seen once. This sample also appeared in a second study, on T cells of mothers and their children.

The material sequenced was blood. These TCRs come from a boy aged 2-15 years in good health.

This clonotype was observed a handful of times. This chain connects TRBV5-5 to TRBJ1-4; TRBD1 is a possible D gene (5 bases). Trimming removed 4 bases at V and 7 bases at J, with 20 bases between. This CDR3 region has 16 residues. Germline V gene data show CDR1 as SGHKS and CDR2 as YYEKEE (reference sequence). The CDR3, as DNA: TGTGCCAGCAGCCCCAGGGACTCCATCCGGGGTGAAAAACTGTTTTTT. Its protein is CASSPRDSIRGEKLFF.

The V gene is TRBV9, the J gene TRBJ1-5; possibly TRBD1 for D (6 bases). V was pared by 3 bases and J by 0 bases, with 13 bases between. CDR3 length equals 16 residues. The germline CDR1 and CDR2 sequences are SGDLS and YYNGEE. The CDR3 DNA is TGTGCCAGCAGCGCCCTCCAGGGGACTAGCAATCAGCCCCAGCATTTT. Translating gives CASSALQGTSNQPQHF. The entire variable domain, with the rest obtained from reference TRBV9 and TRBJ1-5, is as follows: DSGVTQTPKHLITATGQRVTLRCSPRSGDLSVYWYQQSLDQGLQFLIQYYNGEERAKGNILERFSAQQFPDLHSELNLSSLELGDSALYFCASSALQGTSNQPQHFGDGTRLSIL.

This chain links TRBV6-1 with TRBJ1-5, with 10 nucleotides matching TRBD1. This CDR3 spans 18 amino acids. Germline CDR1 is MNHNS and CDR2 is SASEGT. The junction had 12 bases not matched to a gene; V was cut back by 6 bases and J by 1 base. This chain's CDR3 is CASSPGTGVIQSNQPQHF. Written as DNA, the CDR3 is TGTGCCAGCAGCCCTGGGACAGGGGTAATTCAGAGCAATCAGCCCCAGCATTTT.

This CDR3 is CSASALELAVGTQYF. Here the CDR3 DNA reads TGCAGTGCTAGTGCGTTGGAACTAGCGGTTGGGACCCAGTACTTC. The chain joins TRBV20-1 to TRBJ2-5, with 8 positions matching TRBD2. CDR1 and CDR2 (germline): DFQATT, SNEGSKA (reference sequence). V was pared by 3 bases and J by 7 bases, with 13 bases of the junction left unmatched. The CDR3 covers 15 residues.

This clonotype was found a few times. The V gene is TRBV20-1, the J gene TRBJ1-1; D gene ambiguous. Trimming cost V 0 bases and J 5 bases, with 16 bases left between them. CDR3 length equals 15 residues. Germline V gene sequence: CDR1 DFQATT, CDR2 SNEGSKA (reference sequence). This CDR3 reads CSARDVGSRRTEAFF. As DNA, the CDR3 is TGCAGTGCTAGAGATGTGGGGTCTAGGCGAACTGAAGCTTTCTTT.

The chain carries TRBV18 and TRBJ2-2, with 8 nucleotides matching TRBD2. The CDR3 runs to 16 residues. V shed 1 base and J 6 bases; nucleotides not matched to a gene: 7. Germline CDR1 and CDR2: KGHSH and LQKENI. Here the CDR3 DNA reads TGTGCCAGCTCACCACGGCCAGCGGGAGACGCCGGGGAGCTGTTTTTT. Translating it yields CASSPRPAGDAGELFF.

V usage is TRBV5-4 and J usage is TRBJ1-1; 8 bases fit TRBD1. CDR3 length: 15 amino acids. Trimming removed 0 bases from V and 6 bases from J; junction bases left unmatched: 7. Germline V gives CDR1 SGHNT, CDR2 YYREEE (reference sequence). In nucleotides, the CDR3 is TGTGCCAGCAGCTTGGGCAGGGGGCTAAGGGCTGAAGCTTTCTTT. Translation gives CASSLGRGLRAEAFF.

The CDR3 spells CASSRTSGRNEQYF. As DNA, the CDR3 is TGTGCCAGCAGTCGGACTAGCGGTAGGAACGAGCAGTACTTC. This sequence joins TRBV12-3 or TRBV12-4 and TRBJ2-7; 10 bases are a match to TRBD2. Trimming at V came to 5 bases and at J to 5 bases, leaving 6 bases not matched to a gene. This CDR3 is built from 14 residues.

CDR3 region: CASRRGRALNQETQYF. As DNA, the CDR3 is TGTGCCAGCAGGAGGGGAAGGGCCCTCAACCAAGAGACCCAGTACTTC. The chain recombines TRBV21-1 with TRBJ2-5; TRBD2 is the table's D call and was not checked against the DNA. TRBV21-1 is labeled a pseudogene. There are 16 residues in the CDR3.

The table lists this clonotype with a few counts. V is TRBV5-1 and J is TRBJ1-2, with TRBD1 matching 9 bases. V lost 4 bases and J lost 0; bases outside the gene matches: 7. The CDR3 is made up of 16 amino acids. The germline CDR1 and CDR2 sequences are SGHRS and YFSETQ. CDR3 region: CASSLDRGVANYGYTF. The CDR3, as DNA: TGCGCCAGCAGCCTCGACAGGGGGGTTGCTAACTATGGCTACACCTTC.

This clonotype was seen a few times. The germline gene is not matched at one end of the junction; a read error may be the cause. The chain couples TRBV6-1 to TRBJ2-2; no reliable D call. Germline V lookup: CDR1 MNHNS, CDR2 SASEGT. The CDR3 spans 13 residues. For the CDR3, the DNA is TGTGTCAGCACCCCCTCGTGGAGCGGGGAGCTGTTTTTT. This translates into CVSTPSWSGELFF.

This clonotype has just a few counts. V gene TRBV19 combines with J gene TRBJ2-1; TRBD2 might be the D (5 bases). Germline values: CDR1 LNHDA, CDR2 SQIVND (reference sequence). Trimming removed 6 bases at V and 4 bases at J, with 10 bases between. There are 13 residues in the CDR3. The CDR3 bases are TGTGCCAGTAGGGACTCCGATTACAATGAGCAGTTCTTC. As protein: CASRDSDYNEQFF.

This clonotype turned up a few times. The rearrangement joins TRBV7-9 to TRBJ2-5, with 8 bases lining up with TRBD2. CDR3 length: 15 residues. Trimming cost V 5 bases and J 4 bases; bases outside gene matches: 9. Germline-derived CDR1 and CDR2 are SEHNR and FQNEAQ (reference sequence). The CDR3 DNA follows: TGTGCCAGCAGCCAGATTTGGACTAGCCGAGAGACCCAGTACTTC. It translates to CASSQIWTSRETQYF. The full variable domain, its missing parts supplied by reference TRBV7-9 and TRBJ2-5, is DTGVSQNPRHKITKRGQNVTFRCDPISEHNRLYWYRQTLGQGPEFLTYFQNEAQLEKSRLLSDRFSAERPKGSFSTLEIQRTEQGDSAMYLCASSQIWTSRETQYFGPGTRLLVL.

This clonotype was picked up a small number of times. This sequence joins TRBV20-1 and TRBJ2-5, with 13 bases fitting TRBD2. In germline, CDR1 is DFQATT, CDR2 SNEGSKA (reference sequence). CDR3 length equals 14 residues. The trim removed 7 bases at V and 2 bases at J, leaving 4 bases unmatched. CDR3 amino acids: CSVTSGRWQETQYF. The CDR3 DNA is TGCAGTGTGACTAGCGGGAGGTGGCAAGAGACCCAGTACTTC.

The sample holds a few counts of this clonotype. The chain combines TRBV5-5 with TRBJ2-7; D not certain. V was trimmed by 1 base and J by 4 bases, leaving 9 bases between them. The CDR3 consists of 13 residues. In germline, CDR1 is SGHKS, CDR2 YYEKEE (reference sequence). DNA for the CDR3: TGTGCCAGCAGCTTGACCGCCAGGTACGAGCAGTACTTC. Translation: CASSLTARYEQYF. Variable domain in full (rest from reference TRBV5-5 and TRBJ2-7): DAGVTQSPTHLIKTRGQQVTLRCSPISGHKSVSWYQQVLGQGPQFIFQYYEKEERGRGNFPDRFSARQFPNYSSELNVNALLLGDSALYLCASSLTARYEQYFGPGTRLTVT.

The rearrangement uses TRBV6-5 and TRBJ1-1; D uncertain. V dropped 6 bases and J dropped 1 base, with 15 bases sitting between them. CDR1 and CDR2 from the germline V gene are MNHEY and SVGAGI. This CDR3 has 15 residues. The CDR3 region has the DNA TGTGCCAGCAGCCACCTTCCCCCAGGGAACACTGAAGCTTTCTTT. It encodes CASSHLPPGNTEAFF.

The V call is TRBV5-1, the J call TRBJ2-3; D remains unclear. Germline CDR1 SGHRS, CDR2 YFSETQ. V gave up 0 bases and J gave up 5 bases, with 7 bases separating them. The CDR3 has 13 residues. CDR3 loop: CASSLEFLDTQYF. As DNA, the CDR3 is TGCGCCAGCAGCTTGGAGTTCCTAGATACGCAGTATTTT.

The V and J genes are TRBV5-5 and TRBJ2-5, with D unclear. The CDR3 covers 13 residues. Germline CDR1 and CDR2: SGHKS and YYEKEE (reference sequence). The V and J ends lost 2 bases and 4 bases respectively, with 9 bases between them. The CDR3 bases are TGTGCCAGCAGCTTACTTAGGGTAGAGACCCAGTACTTC. This sequence encodes CASSLLRVETQYF.

This chain connects TRBV25-1 to TRBJ1-2; no firm D call. Germline V gene sequence: CDR1 MGHDK, CDR2 SYGVNS. The ends were cut back, 10 bases at V and 4 bases at J, with 13 bases in the middle. This CDR3 is built from 12 residues. CDR3 DNA sequence: TGTGCCACCAATGGCGGAGCCTATGGCTACACCTTC. Translated: CATNGGAYGYTF.